The rows below give T cell receptor beta chains drawn from one sample of a study of blood T cell repertoires in COVID-19. Some clones are missing from TCRdb's copy, which holds only in-frame ones; the method was immunoSEQ multiplex PCR. The sample has around 160,000 clones, 70% to 90% seen once. Sequenced input: peripheral blood. The receptors here all came from a woman in her sixties or seventies with COVID-19, enrolled during active disease. Both conserved end residues are part of each CDR3. Each record gives: CDR3 length, J gene, clone size, V gene, D gene, CDR3 DNA, CDR3 protein. A D gene is named only where the DNA matches it firmly. A row's size may be missing; if present it is once, few, many or a size class.

14 TRBJ2-2 - TRBV5-6 - TGTGCCAGCAGCTCGAAAGGGGGCACCGGGGAGCTGTTTTTT CASSSKGGTGELFF
15 TRBJ1-6 once TRBV7-3 - TGTGCCAGCAGCCAGGCGAGCTCCTATAATTCACCCCTCCACTTT CASSQASSYNSPLHF
12 TRBJ1-2 once TRBV29-1 TRBD1 TGCAGCGACCTTCAGGGGGACTATGGCTACACCTTC CSDLQGDYGYTF
15 TRBJ2-7 - TRBV2 TRBD1 TGTGCCAGCAGGGATCAGACAGGGGGCTCCTACGAGCAGTACTTC CASRDQTGGSYEQYF
14 TRBJ1-3 once TRBV19 TRBD1 TGTGCCAGTAGGGTCCGGGACAGAAGAAACACCATATATTTT CASRVRDRRNTIYF
16 TRBJ2-1 - TRBV24-1 - TGTGCCACCAGTGATTTTTCGGGGTCTCTCTACAATGAGCAGTTCTTC CATSDFSGSLYNEQFF
14 TRBJ1-1 - TRBV19 TRBD1 TGTGCCAGTAGCAACAGGGGCAGGGGGACTGAAGCTTTCTTT CASSNRGRGTEAFF
14 TRBJ2-2 once TRBV18 - TGTGCCAGCTCACCACTTCAGGACACCGGGGAGCTGTTTTTT CASSPLQDTGELFF
14 TRBJ1-1 once TRBV7-2 - TGTGCCAGCTTATATGAGGGAGTGAGAACTGAAGCTTTCTTT CASLYEGVRTEAFF
14 TRBJ2-3 - TRBV7-2 - TGTGCCAGCAGCTCTAGTGCCGTAAGAAATGCGCAGTATTTT CASSSSAVRNAQYF
17 TRBJ1-2 - TRBV28 TRBD1 TGTGCCAGCAGGAAAGGACAGGGGGCCAATTTTTTGTATGGCTACACCTTC CASRKGQGANFLYGYTF
14 TRBJ2-2 - TRBV9 TRBD1 TGTGCCAGCAGCGGGACAGGGAGCATCGGGGAGCTGTTTTTT CASSGTGSIGELFF
16 TRBJ2-3 - TRBV4-2 - TGTGCCAGCAGCCAAGTGACTAGTATGGGCACAGATACGCAGTATTTT CASSQVTSMGTDTQYF
15 TRBJ2-5 - TRBV11-3 - TGTGCCAGCAGCTTAGGGAGGACAGCTCAAGAGACCCAGTACTTC CASSLGRTAQETQYF
13 TRBJ2-5 - TRBV5-8 - TGTGCCAGCAGCACAGACATATACGAGACCCAGTACTTC CASSTDIYETQYF
15 TRBJ2-7 - TRBV28 TRBD1 TGTGCCAGCAGTGGACCCGACAGGGGGGTTTACGAGCAGTACTTC CASSGPDRGVYEQYF
16 TRBJ1-2 few TRBV4-1 - TGCGCCAGCAGCCAAGGTGTCAAAGGGGGAAACTATGGCTACACCTTC CASSQGVKGGNYGYTF
15 TRBJ2-5 once TRBV2 TRBD2 TGTGCCAGCAGTGAGGGAGGGGAACGCCAAGAGACCCAGTACTTC CASSEGGERQETQYF
15 TRBJ2-1 - TRBV6-6 - TGTGCCAGCAGTCGGCGGGGGCAGGGGAACAATGAGCAGTTCTTC CASSRRGQGNNEQFF
15 TRBJ2-2 - TRBV6-5 - TGTGCCAGCAGTTACTCGAACAGGGACACCGGGGAGCTGTTTTTT CASSYSNRDTGELFF
15 TRBJ2-1 - TRBV6-4 TRBD2 TGTGCCAGCAAGGAACTAGCGGGGGATTACAATGAGCAGTTCTTC CASKELAGDYNEQFF
16 TRBJ2-3 - TRBV7-9 TRBD2 TGTGCCAGCAGCTTCCGGGGCGGGGGTATGACAGATACGCAGTATTTT CASSFRGGGMTDTQYF
14 TRBJ1-1 once TRBV5-1 TRBD1 TGCGCCAGCAGCTTGGCACAGGGGGGCACTGAAGCTTTCTTT CASSLAQGGTEAFF
14 TRBJ2-2 - TRBV15 TRBD1 TGTGCCACCAAGGCCAGGGGGCACACCGGGGAGCTGTTTTTT CATKARGHTGELFF
15 TRBJ2-7 - TRBV9 TRBD2 TGTGCCAGCAGCCCGGGGAGGGGTGGAACCTACGAGCAGTACTTC CASSPGRGGTYEQYF
12 TRBJ2-7 once TRBV19 TRBD1 TGTGCCAGTAATCAGGGGGCGAACGAGCAGTACTTC CASNQGANEQYF
15 TRBJ2-1 - TRBV11-1 - TGTGCCAGCAGCTTCGACGGGGGTAACTACAATGAGCAGTTCTTC CASSFDGGNYNEQFF
16 TRBJ1-6 - TRBV19 TRBD1 TGTGCCAGTAGTCGACGACGACAGGGGACGGTCTCACCCCTCCACTTT CASSRRRQGTVSPLHF
11 TRBJ1-4 - TRBV6-6 - TGTGCCAGCAGTGAGGGTGAAAAACTGTTTTTT CASSEGEKLFF
16 TRBJ2-5 - TRBV18 TRBD1 TGTGCCAGCTCACCAATGGGACAGGGGAAAAGAGAGACCCAGTACTTC CASSPMGQGKRETQYF
14 TRBJ1-2 - TRBV30 - TGTGCCTGGAGTGTACTTAGGGAGTCAGGAGGCTACACCTTC CAWSVLRESGGYTF
16 TRBJ1-4 - TRBV5-1 TRBD1 TGCGCCAGCAGCCCGGGACAGGTCTCGACTGATGAAAAACTGTTTTTT CASSPGQVSTDEKLFF
16 TRBJ2-7 - TRBV9 - TGTGCCAGCAGCGTAACAGCCCTGACCCCCGCCTACGAGCAGTACTTC CASSVTALTPAYEQYF
14 TRBJ1-2 - TRBV27 TRBD1 TGTGCCAGCAGTTTATCGGGGACAGGGAATGGCTACACCTTC CASSLSGTGNGYTF
13 TRBJ1-2 - TRBV11-2 - TGTGCCAGCAGCCTCAACAGGGTCGGTGGCTACACCTTC CASSLNRVGGYTF
15 TRBJ2-1 - TRBV4-1 - TGCGCCAGCAGCCGTACAGGGAGCTCCTACAATGAGCAGTTCTTC CASSRTGSSYNEQFF
13 TRBJ2-5 - TRBV30 TRBD1 TGTGCCTGGACCCTACAGGGGGCAGAGACCCAGTACTTC CAWTLQGAETQYF
11 TRBJ2-1 - TRBV10-2 - TGCGCCAGCTTATCGTACAATGAGCAGTTCTTC CASLSYNEQFF
16 TRBJ2-2 - TRBV7-3 TRBD1 TGTGCCAGCAGCCCCGGCCGGGACAGCTTCACCGGGGAGCTGTTTTTT CASSPGRDSFTGELFF
14 TRBJ2-5 - TRBV24-1 TRBD1 TGTGCCACCAGTGAACCTGACAGGGGAGAGACCCAGTACTTC CATSEPDRGETQYF
14 TRBJ2-3 - TRBV20-1 - TGCAGTGCTAGTACGAATGGGGGGACAGATACGCAGTATTTT CSASTNGGTDTQYF
14 TRBJ1-1 - TRBV19 - TGTGCCACCGAACTTTCTAGGGGGAACACTGAAGCTTTCTTT CATELSRGNTEAFF
15 TRBJ2-2 - TRBV4-1 - TGCGCCAGCAGCCAAGCCCCAGGGAATCTCGGGGAGCTGTTTTTT CASSQAPGNLGELFF
15 TRBJ2-3 once TRBV28 TRBD2 TGTGCCAGCACCGAGACTAGCGGGGGGTTGGATACGCAGTATTTT CASTETSGGLDTQYF
13 TRBJ1-1 - TRBV7-9 - TGTGCCAGCAGTTCAGCCTCAGGGAAAGATGCTTTCTTT CASSSASGKDAFF
14 TRBJ2-7 - TRBV7-2 TRBD1 TGTGCCAGCAGCCGGGACAGGTCCTCGGGGGAGCAGTACTTC CASSRDRSSGEQYF
15 TRBJ1-2 - TRBV4-3 - TGCGCCAGCAGCCAAGATCCCGGACAGAACTATGGCTACACCTTC CASSQDPGQNYGYTF
17 TRBJ2-1 - TRBV4-2 TRBD2 TGTGCCAGCAGCACCCGAGCTAGCGGGGGGGCCTACAATGAGCAGTTCTTC CASSTRASGGAYNEQFF
15 TRBJ1-2 - TRBV11-1 - TGTGCCAGCAGCTCCAACCCAGGGGCTAACTATGGCTACACCTTC CASSSNPGANYGYTF
17 TRBJ1-2 - TRBV11-2 TRBD1 TGTGCCAGCAGCTTAGGGAACCCTAGGGGACAGCCTTATGGCTACACCTTC CASSLGNPRGQPYGYTF
14 TRBJ2-3 few TRBV6-4 TRBD1 TGTGCCAGCAGTGACGGGACAGACACAGATACGCAGTATTTT CASSDGTDTDTQYF
14 TRBJ2-2 - TRBV11-2 - TGTGCCAGCAGCCAATCAGCGAGGGCCGGGGAGCTGTTTTTT CASSQSARAGELFF